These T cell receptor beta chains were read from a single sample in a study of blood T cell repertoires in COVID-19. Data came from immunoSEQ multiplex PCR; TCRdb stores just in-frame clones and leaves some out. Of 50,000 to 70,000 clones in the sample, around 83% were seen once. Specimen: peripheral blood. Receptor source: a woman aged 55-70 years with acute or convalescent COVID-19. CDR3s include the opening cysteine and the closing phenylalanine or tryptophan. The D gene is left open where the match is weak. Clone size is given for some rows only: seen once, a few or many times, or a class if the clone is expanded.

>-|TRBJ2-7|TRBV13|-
TGTGCCAGCAGCTTTAAGCGGCAGGCCCCGGAGCAGTACTTC
CASSFKRQAPEQYF
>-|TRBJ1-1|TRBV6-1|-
TGTGCCAGCAGTGAACAAGGGGAAGGGAACACTGAAGCTTTCTTT
CASSEQGEGNTEAFF
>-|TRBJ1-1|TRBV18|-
TGTGCCAGCTCAGCGCTTGAGGGGGGGGCTGAAGCTTTCTTT
CASSALEGGAEAFF
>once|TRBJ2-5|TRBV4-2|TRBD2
TGTGCCAGCAGCCAAGATTTCGGGACTAGCGGGGTGGAGACCCAGTACTTC
CASSQDFGTSGVETQYF
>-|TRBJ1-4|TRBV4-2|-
TGTGCCAGCAGCCAAGATTGGGGGGCTAATGAAAAACTGTTTTTT
CASSQDWGANEKLFF
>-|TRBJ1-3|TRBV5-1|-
TGCGCCAGCAGCTTGGGGGACAGAAACACCATATATTTT
CASSLGDRNTIYF
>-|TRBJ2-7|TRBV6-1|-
TGTGCCAGCAGTGACAGGTCGGACGAGCAGTACTTC
CASSDRSDEQYF
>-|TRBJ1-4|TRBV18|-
TGTGCCAGCTCAGCCCAACAGGGCCCCCCCCGGAATGAAAAACTGTTTTTT
CASSAQQGPPRNEKLFF
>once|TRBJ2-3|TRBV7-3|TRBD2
TGTGCCAGCAGCCCATTTAGCGGGGGGACGGATACGCAGTATTTT
CASSPFSGGTDTQYF
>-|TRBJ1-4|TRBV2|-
TGTGCCAGCAGCTCCGGGCCAGGGGAAAAACTGTTTTTT
CASSSGPGEKLFF
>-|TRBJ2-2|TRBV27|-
TGTGCCAGCTCTAGGTCGGGGAACACCGGGGAGCTGTTTTTT
CASSRSGNTGELFF
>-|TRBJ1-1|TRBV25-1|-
TGTGCCAGCCGAAGGGTGGAGGCTGAAGCTTTCTTT
CASRRVEAEAFF
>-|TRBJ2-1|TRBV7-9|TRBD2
TGTGCCAGCAGCTATTGGGGGGGACTAGCGGACAATGAGCAGTTCTTC
CASSYWGGLADNEQFF
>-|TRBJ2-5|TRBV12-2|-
TGTGCAAGTCGCTTAGGGGGGAGGCGAGAGACCCAGTACTTC
CASRLGGRRETQYF
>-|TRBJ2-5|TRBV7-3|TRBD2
TGTGCCAGCAGCTTAATCGGGAGGGTAGCGGGTGATGAGGGAGAGACCCAGTACTTC
CASSLIGRVAGDEGETQYF
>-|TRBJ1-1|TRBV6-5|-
TGTGCCAGCAGTTACAATCAGGGCACTGAAGCTTTCTTT
CASSYNQGTEAFF
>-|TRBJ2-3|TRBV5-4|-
TGTGCCAGCAGCTTGGCCCAGGGGGGTACAGATACGCAGTATTTT
CASSLAQGGTDTQYF
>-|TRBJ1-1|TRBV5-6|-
TGTGCCAGCAGCTTTCTAGGACCGGGAATGAACACTGAAGCTTTCTTT
CASSFLGPGMNTEAFF
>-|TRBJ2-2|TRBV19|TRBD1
TGTGCCAGTAGTATTGCTCGATGGGACAGCGCTAACACCGGGGAGCTGTTTTTT
CASSIARWDSANTGELFF
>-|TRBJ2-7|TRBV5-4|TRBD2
TGTGCCAGCAGCGGAGGACTAGCGGGGTCCTACGAGCAGTACTTC
CASSGGLAGSYEQYF
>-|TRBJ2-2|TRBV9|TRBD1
TGTGCCAGCAGCGTAGGGGTACAGGGGGGTCACACCGGGGAGCTGTTTTTT
CASSVGVQGGHTGELFF
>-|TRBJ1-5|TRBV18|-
TGTGCCAGCTCTGTGGCGACGGGGGCCCAGCATTTT
CASSVATGAQHF
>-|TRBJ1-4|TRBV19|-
TGTGCCAGTAGGAGTCAGGGCAGTGGTGAGGAAAAACTGTTTTTT
CASRSQGSGEEKLFF
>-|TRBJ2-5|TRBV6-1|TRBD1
TGTGCCAGCAGTGAAGGGACAGGGCAAGAGACCCAGTACTTC
CASSEGTGQETQYF
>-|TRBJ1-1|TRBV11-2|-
TGTGCCAGCAGCTTAGATCGAGTAATGAACACTGAAGCTTTCTTT
CASSLDRVMNTEAFF
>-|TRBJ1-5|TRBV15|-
TGTGCCACCAGCGAAGGGGGACAGCCCCAGCATTTT
CATSEGGQPQHF
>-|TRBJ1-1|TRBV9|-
TGTGCCAGCAGCGTAGGGCGGGCGAACACTGAAGCTTTCTTT
CASSVGRANTEAFF
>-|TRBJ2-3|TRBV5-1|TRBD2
TGCGCCAGCACCGAGACTAGCGGGGTCAACACAGATACGCAGTATTTT
CASTETSGVNTDTQYF
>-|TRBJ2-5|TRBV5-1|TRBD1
TGCGCCAGCAGCCCGGGACAGGGGGTGGAGACCCAGTACTTC
CASSPGQGVETQYF
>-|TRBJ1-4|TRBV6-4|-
TGTGCCAGCAGTGACCCCTCTACCGACGTTCCGGACAGCCCGACCCTTATTGAAAAACTGTTTTTT
CASSDPSTDVPDSPTLIEKLFF
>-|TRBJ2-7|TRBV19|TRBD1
TGTGCCAGTAGTAGACAGGGGGACGAGCAGTACTTC
CASSRQGDEQYF
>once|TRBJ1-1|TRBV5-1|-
TGCGCCAGCAGCTTCGATCCTACTCTGAACACTGAAGCTTTCTTT
CASSFDPTLNTEAFF
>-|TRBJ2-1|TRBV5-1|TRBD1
TGCGCCAGCAGCTCTCGGGACAGGGAAGTTAATGAGCAGTTCTTC
CASSSRDREVNEQFF
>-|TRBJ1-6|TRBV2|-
TGTGCCAGCAGTGAGGGGAGAAATAATTCACCCCTCCACTTT
CASSEGRNNSPLHF
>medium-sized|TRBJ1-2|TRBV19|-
TGTGCCAGTAGTAGTGACTATAACTATGGCTACACCTTC
CASSSDYNYGYTF
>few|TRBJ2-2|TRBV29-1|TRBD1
TGCAGCGCCTCCCGGGACAGGGGGCGGACCGGGGAGCTGTTTTTT
CSASRDRGRTGELFF
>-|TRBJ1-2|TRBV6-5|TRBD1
TGTGCCAGCAGACCCTCCGGGACAGTTTATGGCTACACCTTC
CASRPSGTVYGYTF
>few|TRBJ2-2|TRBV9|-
TGTGCCAGCAGCGTCACAGGGGGGGGCACCGGGGAGCTGTTTTTT
CASSVTGGGTGELFF
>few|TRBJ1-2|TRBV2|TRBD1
TGTGCCAGCAGTCCGACAGGGATGGATGGGTATGGCTACACCTTC
CASSPTGMDGYGYTF
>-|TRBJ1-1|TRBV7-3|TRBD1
TGTGCCAGCAGCCCCACAGGGGGCCCTGGCACTGAAGCTTTCTTT
CASSPTGGPGTEAFF
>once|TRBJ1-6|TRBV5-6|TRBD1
TGTGCCAGCAGGCGACAGGGGGCAGGTTCACCCCTCCACTTT
CASRRQGAGSPLHF
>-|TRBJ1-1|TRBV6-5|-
TGTGCCAGCAGTTACTTCGGTGGTGAAGCTTTCTTT
CASSYFGGEAFF
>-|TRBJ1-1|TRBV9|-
TGTGCCAGCAGCGTAGGTACAGGGAAAACTGAAGCTTTCTTT
CASSVGTGKTEAFF
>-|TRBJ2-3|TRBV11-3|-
TGTGCCAGCAGCTTACGGGGTACCTATACAGATACGCAGTATTTT
CASSLRGTYTDTQYF
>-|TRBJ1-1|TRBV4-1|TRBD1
TGCGCCAGCAGCCCACGGACAGGGACTGAAGCTTTCTTT
CASSPRTGTEAFF
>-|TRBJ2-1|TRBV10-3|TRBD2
TGTGCCATCAGGGGGACTAGCGGGGGCCAGGGGGAGCAGTTCTTC
CAIRGTSGGQGEQFF
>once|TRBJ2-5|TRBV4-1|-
TGCGCCAGCAGCCAAGTCACTGTTTCAGAGACCCAGTACTTC
CASSQVTVSETQYF
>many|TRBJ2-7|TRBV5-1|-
TGCGCCAGCCGCCTAGCGATCCTATCTGAAGAGCAGTACTTC
CASRLAILSEEQYF
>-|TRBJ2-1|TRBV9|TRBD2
TGTGCCAGCACCGGGACTAGCGGGGGAAGCTCCTACAATGAGCAGTTCTTC
CASTGTSGGSSYNEQFF
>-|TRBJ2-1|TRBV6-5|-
TGTGCCAGCAAAGACTTCTCCTACAATGAGCAGTTCTTC
CASKDFSYNEQFF
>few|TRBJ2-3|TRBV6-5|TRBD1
TGTGCCAGCAGTTATGGACAGGAGGCAGATACGCAGTATTTT
CASSYGQEADTQYF
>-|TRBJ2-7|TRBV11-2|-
TGTGCCAGCAGCGCTACGTTGGAGCAGTACTTC
CASSATLEQYF
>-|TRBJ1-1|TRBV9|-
TGTGCCAGCAGCCCCGGGACAATGAACACTGAAGCTTTCTTT
CASSPGTMNTEAFF
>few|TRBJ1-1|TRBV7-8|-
TGTGCCAGCAGCTTACTGGGTCGGGGTCGCACTGAAGCTTTCTTT
CASSLLGRGRTEAFF
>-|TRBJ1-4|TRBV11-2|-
TGTGCCAGCAGCTTAACGACGTCTAGAGGAACTAATGAAAAACTGTTTTTT
CASSLTTSRGTNEKLFF